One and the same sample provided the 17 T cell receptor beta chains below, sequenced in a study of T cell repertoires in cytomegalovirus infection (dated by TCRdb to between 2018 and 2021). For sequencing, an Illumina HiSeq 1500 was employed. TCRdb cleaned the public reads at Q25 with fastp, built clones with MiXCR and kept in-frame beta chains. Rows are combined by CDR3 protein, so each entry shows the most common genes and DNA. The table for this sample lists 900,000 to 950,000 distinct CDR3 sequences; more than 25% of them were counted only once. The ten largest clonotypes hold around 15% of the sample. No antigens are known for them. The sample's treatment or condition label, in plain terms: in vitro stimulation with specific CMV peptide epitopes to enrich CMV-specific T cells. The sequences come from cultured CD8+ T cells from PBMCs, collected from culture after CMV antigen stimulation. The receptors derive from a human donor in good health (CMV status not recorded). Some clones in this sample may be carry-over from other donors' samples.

The CDR3 bases are TGTGCCATCAGTGAGTCGAGTCAGGGTGCTCAGCCCCAGCATTTT. This gives the protein CAISESSQGAQPQHF. The chain has TRBV10-3 and TRBJ1-5, with a possible D match to TRBD1 (5 bases). This CDR3 has 15 residues. V lost 0 bases and J lost 6, with 12 bases in between. CDR1 ENHRY and CDR2 SYGVKD come from the germline V gene.

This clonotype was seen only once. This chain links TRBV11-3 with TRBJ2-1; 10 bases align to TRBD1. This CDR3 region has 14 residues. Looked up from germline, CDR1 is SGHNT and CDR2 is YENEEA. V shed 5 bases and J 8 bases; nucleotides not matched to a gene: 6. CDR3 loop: CASSLRDRGYEQFF. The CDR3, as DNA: TGTGCCAGCAGCCTAAGGGACAGGGGCTATGAGCAGTTCTTC.

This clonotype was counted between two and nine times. The CDR3 region is CASSPISSPAAETQYF. The CDR3 region has the DNA TGTGCCAGCAGCCCAATCTCAAGTCCCGCGGCGGAGACCCAGTACTTC. The gene calls are TRBV7-9 and TRBJ2-5; D gene unclear. Looked up from germline, CDR1 is SEHNR and CDR2 is FQNEAQ (reference sequence). The V end lost 5 bases, the J end lost 5 bases, and 21 bases lay between the germline ends. The CDR3 sequence is 16 residues long.

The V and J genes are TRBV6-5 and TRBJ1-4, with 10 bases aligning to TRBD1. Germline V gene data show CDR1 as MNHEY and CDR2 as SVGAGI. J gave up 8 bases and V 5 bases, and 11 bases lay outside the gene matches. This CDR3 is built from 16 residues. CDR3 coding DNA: TGTGCCAGCAGTACGAACCGGGACAGGGGATACGAAAAACTGTTTTTT. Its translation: CASSTNRDRGYEKLFF.

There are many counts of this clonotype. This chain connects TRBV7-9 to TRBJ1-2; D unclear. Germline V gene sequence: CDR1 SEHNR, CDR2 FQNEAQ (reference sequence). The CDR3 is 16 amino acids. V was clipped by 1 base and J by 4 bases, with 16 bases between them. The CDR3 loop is CASSLEVDGVGYGYTF. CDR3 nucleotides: TGTGCCAGCAGCTTAGAAGTCGACGGGGTGGGCTATGGCTACACCTTC.

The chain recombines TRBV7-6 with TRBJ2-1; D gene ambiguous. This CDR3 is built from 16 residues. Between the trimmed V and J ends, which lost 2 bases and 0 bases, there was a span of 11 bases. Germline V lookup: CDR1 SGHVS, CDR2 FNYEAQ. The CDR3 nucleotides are TGTGCCAGCAGCTTATCCGACTTTAGCTCCTACAATGAGCAGTTCTTC. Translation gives CASSLSDFSSYNEQFF.

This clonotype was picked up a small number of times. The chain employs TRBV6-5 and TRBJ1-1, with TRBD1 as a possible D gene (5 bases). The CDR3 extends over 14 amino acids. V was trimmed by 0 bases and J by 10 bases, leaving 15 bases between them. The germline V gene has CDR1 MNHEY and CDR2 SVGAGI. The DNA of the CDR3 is TGTGCCAGCAGTTACTCACGGGGTATGACAGCAGCTTTCTTT. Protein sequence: CASSYSRGMTAAFF.

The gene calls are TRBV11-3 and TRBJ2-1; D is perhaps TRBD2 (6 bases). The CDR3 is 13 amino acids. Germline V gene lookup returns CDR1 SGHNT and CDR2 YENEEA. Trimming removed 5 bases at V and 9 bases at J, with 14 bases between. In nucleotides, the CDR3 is TGTGCCAGCAGCACGCGGGATAGCCCTGAGCAGTTCTTC. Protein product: CASSTRDSPEQFF.

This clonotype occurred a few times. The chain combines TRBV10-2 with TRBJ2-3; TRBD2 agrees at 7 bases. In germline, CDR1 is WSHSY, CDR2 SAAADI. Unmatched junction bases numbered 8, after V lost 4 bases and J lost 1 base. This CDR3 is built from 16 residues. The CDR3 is CASSGGQRGRTDTQYF. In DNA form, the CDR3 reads TGCGCCAGCAGTGGTGGCCAGCGGGGACGCACAGATACGCAGTATTTT.

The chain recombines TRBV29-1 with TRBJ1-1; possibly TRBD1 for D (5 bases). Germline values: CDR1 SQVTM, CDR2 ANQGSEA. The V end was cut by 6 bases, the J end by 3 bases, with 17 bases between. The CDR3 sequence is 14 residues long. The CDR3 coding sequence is TGCAGCGTACTCAGGGAGGTTGGGGACACTGAAGCTTTCTTT. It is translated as CSVLREVGDTEAFF.

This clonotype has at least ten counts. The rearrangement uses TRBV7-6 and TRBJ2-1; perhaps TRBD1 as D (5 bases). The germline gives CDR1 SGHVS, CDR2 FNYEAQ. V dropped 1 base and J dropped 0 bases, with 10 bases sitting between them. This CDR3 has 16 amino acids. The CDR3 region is CASSLGPQGSYNEQFF. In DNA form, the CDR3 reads TGTGCCAGCAGCTTAGGGCCCCAGGGCTCCTACAATGAGCAGTTCTTC. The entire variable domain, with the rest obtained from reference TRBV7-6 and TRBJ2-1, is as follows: GAGVSQSPRYKVTKRGQDVALRCDPISGHVSLYWYRQALGQGPEFLTYFNYEAQQDKSGLPNDRFSAERPEGSISTLTIQRTEQRDSAMYRCASSLGPQGSYNEQFFGPGTRLTVL.

The CDR3 coding sequence is TGTGCCAGCAGTTCTCCTGGGGGAAACACCATATATTTT. Protein sequence: CASSSPGGNTIYF. The rearrangement links TRBV27 to TRBJ1-3; unclear D gene. Looked up from germline, CDR1 is MNHEY and CDR2 is SMNVEV (reference sequence). Trimming left V 4 bases short and J 4 bases short, with 8 bases between. The CDR3 totals 13 residues.

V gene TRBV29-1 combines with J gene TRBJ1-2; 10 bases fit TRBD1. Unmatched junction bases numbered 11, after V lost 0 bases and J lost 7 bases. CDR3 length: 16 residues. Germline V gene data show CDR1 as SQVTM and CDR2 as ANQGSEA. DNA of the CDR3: TGCAGCGTTGAAGACTTATATAGGACAGGGGGTATTGGCTACACCTTC. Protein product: CSVEDLYRTGGIGYTF.

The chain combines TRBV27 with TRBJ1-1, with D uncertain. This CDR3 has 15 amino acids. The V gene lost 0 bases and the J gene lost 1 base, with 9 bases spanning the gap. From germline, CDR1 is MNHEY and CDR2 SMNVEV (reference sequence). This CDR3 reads CASSLSSYRNTEAFF. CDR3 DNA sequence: TGTGCCAGCAGTTTATCTTCCTACAGGAACACTGAAGCTTTCTTT.

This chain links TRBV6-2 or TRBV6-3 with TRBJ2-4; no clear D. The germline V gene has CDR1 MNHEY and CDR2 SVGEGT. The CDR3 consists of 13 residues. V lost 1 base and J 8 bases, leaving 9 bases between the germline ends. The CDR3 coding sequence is TGTGCCAGCAGTTACTTTAGGGTGGACATTCAGTACTTC. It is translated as CASSYFRVDIQYF.

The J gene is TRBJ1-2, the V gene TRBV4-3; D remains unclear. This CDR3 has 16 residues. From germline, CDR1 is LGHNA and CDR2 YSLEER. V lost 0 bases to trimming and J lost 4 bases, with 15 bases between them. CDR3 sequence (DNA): TGCGCCAGCAGCCAAGAGCCCACGGGGTACGGCTATGGCTACACCTTC. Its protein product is CASSQEPTGYGYGYTF.

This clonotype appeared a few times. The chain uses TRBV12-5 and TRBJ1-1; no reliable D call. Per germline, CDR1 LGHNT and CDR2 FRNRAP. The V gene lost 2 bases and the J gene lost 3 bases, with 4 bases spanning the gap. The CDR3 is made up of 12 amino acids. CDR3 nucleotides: TGTGCTAGTGGTTTGCTGGACACTGAAGCTTTCTTT. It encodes CASGLLDTEAFF.